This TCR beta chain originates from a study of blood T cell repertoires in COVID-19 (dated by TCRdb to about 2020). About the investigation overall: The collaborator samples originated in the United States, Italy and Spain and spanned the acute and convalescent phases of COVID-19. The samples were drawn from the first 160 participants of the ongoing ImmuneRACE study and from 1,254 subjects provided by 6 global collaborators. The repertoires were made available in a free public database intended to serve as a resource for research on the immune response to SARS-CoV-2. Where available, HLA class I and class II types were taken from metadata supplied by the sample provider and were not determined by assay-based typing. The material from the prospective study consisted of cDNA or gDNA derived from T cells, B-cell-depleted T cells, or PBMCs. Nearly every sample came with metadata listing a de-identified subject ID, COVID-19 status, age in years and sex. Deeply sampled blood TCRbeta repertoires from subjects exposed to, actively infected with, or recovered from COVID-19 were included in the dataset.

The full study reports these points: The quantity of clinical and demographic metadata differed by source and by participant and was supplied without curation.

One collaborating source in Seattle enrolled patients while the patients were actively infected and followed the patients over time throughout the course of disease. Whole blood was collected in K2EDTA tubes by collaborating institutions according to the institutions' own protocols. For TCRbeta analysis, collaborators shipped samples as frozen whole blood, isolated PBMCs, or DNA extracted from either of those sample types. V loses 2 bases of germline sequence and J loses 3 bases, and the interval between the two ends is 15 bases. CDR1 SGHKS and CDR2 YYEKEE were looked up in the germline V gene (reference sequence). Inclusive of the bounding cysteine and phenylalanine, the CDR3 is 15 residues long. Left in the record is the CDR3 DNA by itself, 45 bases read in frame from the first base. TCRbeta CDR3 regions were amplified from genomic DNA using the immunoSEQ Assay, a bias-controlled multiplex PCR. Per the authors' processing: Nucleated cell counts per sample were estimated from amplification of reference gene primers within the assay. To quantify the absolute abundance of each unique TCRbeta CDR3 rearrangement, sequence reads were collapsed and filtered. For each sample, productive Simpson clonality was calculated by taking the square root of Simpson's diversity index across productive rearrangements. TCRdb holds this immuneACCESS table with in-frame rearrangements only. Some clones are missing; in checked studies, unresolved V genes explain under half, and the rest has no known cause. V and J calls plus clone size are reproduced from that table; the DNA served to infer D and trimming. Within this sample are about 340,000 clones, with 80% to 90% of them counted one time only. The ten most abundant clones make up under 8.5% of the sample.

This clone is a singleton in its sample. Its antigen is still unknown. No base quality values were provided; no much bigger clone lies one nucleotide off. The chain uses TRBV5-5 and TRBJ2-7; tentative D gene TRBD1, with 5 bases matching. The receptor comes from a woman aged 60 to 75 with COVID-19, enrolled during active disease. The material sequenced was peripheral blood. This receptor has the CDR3 CASSLSSGLNYEQYF. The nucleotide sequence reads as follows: TGTGCCAGCAGCTTAAGCTCAGGGTTAAACTACGAGCAGTACTTC.